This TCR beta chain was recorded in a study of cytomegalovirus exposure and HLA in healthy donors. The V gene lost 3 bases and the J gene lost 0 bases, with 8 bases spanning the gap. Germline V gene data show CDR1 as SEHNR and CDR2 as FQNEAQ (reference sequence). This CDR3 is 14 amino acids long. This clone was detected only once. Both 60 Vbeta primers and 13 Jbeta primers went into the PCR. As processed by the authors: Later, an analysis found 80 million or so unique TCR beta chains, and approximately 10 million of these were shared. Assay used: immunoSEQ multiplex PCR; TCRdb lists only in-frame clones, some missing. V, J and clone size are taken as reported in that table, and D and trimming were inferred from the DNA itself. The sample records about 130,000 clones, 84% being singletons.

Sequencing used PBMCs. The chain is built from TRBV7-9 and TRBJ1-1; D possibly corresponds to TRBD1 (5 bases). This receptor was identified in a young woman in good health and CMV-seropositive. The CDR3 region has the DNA TGTGCCAGCAGCTTGACAGATATGAACACTGAAGCTTTCTTT. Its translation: CASSLTDMNTEAFF. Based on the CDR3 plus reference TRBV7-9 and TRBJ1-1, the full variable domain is DTGVSQNPRHKITKRGQNVTFRCDPISEHNRLYWYRQTLGQGPEFLTYFQNEAQLEKSRLLSDRFSAERPKGSFSTLEIQRTEQGDSAMYLCASSLTDMNTEAFFGQGTRLTVV.